A selection of T cell receptor beta chains follows, all from one sample in a study of beta chain features in type 1 diabetes. Produced via immunoSEQ multiplex PCR; TCRdb's table is partial and in-frame only. The sample yields about 120,000 clones, 16% seen once. Sequencing was carried out using central memory CD4+ T cells from blood. The receptors here all came from a man younger than 45 with type 1 diabetes. CDR3s include the opening cysteine and the closing phenylalanine or tryptophan. The D gene is left open where the match is weak. Clone size is stated in some rows and not others, as once, few, many or a class when expanded.

v_gene	j_gene	d_gene	abundance	CDR3nt	CDR3aa
TRBV29-1	TRBJ1-2	NA	few	TGCAGCTCGTCAGGGGCCAATGGCTACACCTTC	CSSSGANGYTF
TRBV7-9	TRBJ2-7	NA	NA	TGTGCCAGCAGCCGTCCCGGGACCTCCTACGAGCAGTACTTC	CASSRPGTSYEQYF
TRBV7-3	TRBJ2-3	NA	few	TGTGCCAGCAGCCCCTTGGGGGGTTCGACAGATACGCAGTATTTT	CASSPLGGSTDTQYF
TRBV9	TRBJ2-3	TRBD2	NA	TGTGCCAGCAGCTCGCCCCGCGGGGGATATCGTAGGACAGATACGCAGTATTTT	CASSSPRGGYRRTDTQYF
TRBV29-1	TRBJ1-5	NA	few	TGCAGCGGTGGGGACACCAATCAGCCCCAGCATTTT	CSGGDTNQPQHF
TRBV7-2	TRBJ2-1	NA	NA	TGTGCCAGCAGCTTAGATGGTAGGAGGGATGAGCAGTTCTTC	CASSLDGRRDEQFF
TRBV9	TRBJ1-2	NA	NA	TGTGCCAGCAGCGCTCAAATAAATGGCTACACCTTC	CASSAQINGYTF
TRBV7-2	TRBJ2-7	TRBD1	NA	TGTGCCAGCAGCCCACAGGGGCCCCTCTCCTACGAGCAGTACTTC	CASSPQGPLSYEQYF
TRBV2	TRBJ1-6	NA	few	TGTGCCAGCAGTAGAGGGGATTCTAGGGATTCACCCCTCCACTTT	CASSRGDSRDSPLHF
TRBV18	TRBJ2-3	NA	NA	TGTGCCAGCTCACCTGTTCCAGATACGCAGTATTTT	CASSPVPDTQYF
TRBV11-2	TRBJ2-4	NA	NA	TGTGCCAGCAGCTTAGATAGGGACTTTCTAGCCAAAAACATTCAGTACTTC	CASSLDRDFLAKNIQYF
TRBV28	TRBJ2-6	NA	few	TGTGCCAGCAGTTTGCCTGGGGCCAACGTCCTGACTTTC	CASSLPGANVLTF
TRBV9	TRBJ2-1	NA	many	TGTGCCAGCAGCCCCAGAGGGGCGGCAGATGAGCAGTTCTTC	CASSPRGAADEQFF
TRBV9	TRBJ2-7	TRBD1	medium-sized	TGTGCCAGCAGTTTGGACAGGGGCGGCGACGAGCAGTACTTC	CASSLDRGGDEQYF
TRBV14	TRBJ2-7	NA	NA	TGTACCTACGAGATGGGCGAGCAGTACTTC	CTYEMGEQYF
TRBV9	TRBJ1-2	TRBD1	NA	TGTGCCAGCAGCACAACGACAGGGGGTATTACCTCCTTC	CASSTTTGGITSF